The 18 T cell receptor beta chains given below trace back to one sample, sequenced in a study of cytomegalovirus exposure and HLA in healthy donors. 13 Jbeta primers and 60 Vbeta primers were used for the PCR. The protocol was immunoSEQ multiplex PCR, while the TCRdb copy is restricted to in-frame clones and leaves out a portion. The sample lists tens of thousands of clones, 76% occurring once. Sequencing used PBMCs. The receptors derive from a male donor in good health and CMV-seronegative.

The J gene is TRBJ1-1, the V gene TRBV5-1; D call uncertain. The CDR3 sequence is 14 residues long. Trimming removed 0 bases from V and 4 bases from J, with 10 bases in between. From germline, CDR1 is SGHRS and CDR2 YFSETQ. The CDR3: CASSLEPVGTEAFF. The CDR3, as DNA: TGCGCCAGCAGCTTGGAACCTGTCGGCACTGAAGCTTTCTTT.

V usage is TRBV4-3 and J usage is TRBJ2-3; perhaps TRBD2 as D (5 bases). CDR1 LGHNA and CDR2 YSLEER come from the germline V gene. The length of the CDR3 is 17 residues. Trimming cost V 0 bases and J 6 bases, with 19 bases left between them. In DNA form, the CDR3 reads TGCGCCAGCAGCCAAGATTCTGGGCTAGCTGGGTTTGATACGCAGTATTTT. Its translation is CASSQDSGLAGFDTQYF.

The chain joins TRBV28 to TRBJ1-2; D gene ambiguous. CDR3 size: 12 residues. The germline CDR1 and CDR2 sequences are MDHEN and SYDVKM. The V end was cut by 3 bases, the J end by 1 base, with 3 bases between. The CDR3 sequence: CASSFFNYGYTF. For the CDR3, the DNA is TGTGCCAGCAGTTTCTTTAACTATGGCTACACCTTC.

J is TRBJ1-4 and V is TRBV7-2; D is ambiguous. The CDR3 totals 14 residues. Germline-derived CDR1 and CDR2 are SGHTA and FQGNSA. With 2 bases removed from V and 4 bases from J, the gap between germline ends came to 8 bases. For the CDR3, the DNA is TGTGCCAGCAGCTTAATTGGGAGTAATGAAAAACTGTTTTTT. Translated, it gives CASSLIGSNEKLFF.

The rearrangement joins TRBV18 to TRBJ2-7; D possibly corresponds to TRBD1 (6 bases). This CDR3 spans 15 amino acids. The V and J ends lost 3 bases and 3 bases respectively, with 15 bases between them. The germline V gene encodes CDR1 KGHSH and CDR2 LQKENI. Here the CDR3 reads CASSPWGRKNYEQYF. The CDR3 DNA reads TGTGCCAGCTCACCTTGGGGGCGCAAGAACTACGAGCAGTACTTC.

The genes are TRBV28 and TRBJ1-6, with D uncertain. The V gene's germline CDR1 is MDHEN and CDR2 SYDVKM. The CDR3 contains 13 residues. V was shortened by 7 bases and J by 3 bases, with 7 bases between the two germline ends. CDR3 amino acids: CASKEGYNSPLHF. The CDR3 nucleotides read TGTGCCAGCAAAGAGGGCTATAATTCACCCCTCCACTTT.

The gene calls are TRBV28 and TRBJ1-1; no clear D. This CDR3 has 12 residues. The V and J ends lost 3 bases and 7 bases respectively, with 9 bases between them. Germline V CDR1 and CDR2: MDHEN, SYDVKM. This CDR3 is CASSLSQLEAFF. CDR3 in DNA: TGTGCCAGCAGTTTGAGTCAACTTGAAGCTTTCTTT.

The CDR3 region has the DNA TGTGCCAGCAGCCGTTCTGGGGCAGGTACAGATACGCAGTATTTT. This gives the protein CASSRSGAGTDTQYF. V usage is TRBV5-4 and J usage is TRBJ2-3; weak D call: TRBD1 (5 bases). The V end lost 4 bases, the J end lost 3 bases, and 15 bases lay between the germline ends. The CDR3 has 15 residues. Germline V CDR1 and CDR2: SGHNT, YYREEE (reference sequence).

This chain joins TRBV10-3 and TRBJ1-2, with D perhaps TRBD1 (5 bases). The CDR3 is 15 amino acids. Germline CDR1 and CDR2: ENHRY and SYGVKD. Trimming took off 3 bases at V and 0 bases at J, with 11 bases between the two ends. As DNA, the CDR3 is TGTGCCATCAGTGACCTCGACAGTTCTAACTATGGCTACACCTTC. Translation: CAISDLDSSNYGYTF.

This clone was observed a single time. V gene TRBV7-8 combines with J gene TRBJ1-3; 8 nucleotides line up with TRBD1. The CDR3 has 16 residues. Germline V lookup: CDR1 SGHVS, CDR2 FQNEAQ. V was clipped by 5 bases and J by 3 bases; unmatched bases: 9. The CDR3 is CASSPDPGGVGNTIYF. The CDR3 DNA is TGTGCCAGCAGCCCGGACCCAGGGGGCGTTGGAAACACCATATATTTT.

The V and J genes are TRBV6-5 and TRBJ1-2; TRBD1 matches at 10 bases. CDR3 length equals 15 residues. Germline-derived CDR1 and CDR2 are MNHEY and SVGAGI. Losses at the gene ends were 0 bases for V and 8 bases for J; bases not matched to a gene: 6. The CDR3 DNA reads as TGTGCCAGCAGTTACTCGATTGACAGGGGGCGAGGCTACACCTTC. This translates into CASSYSIDRGRGYTF.

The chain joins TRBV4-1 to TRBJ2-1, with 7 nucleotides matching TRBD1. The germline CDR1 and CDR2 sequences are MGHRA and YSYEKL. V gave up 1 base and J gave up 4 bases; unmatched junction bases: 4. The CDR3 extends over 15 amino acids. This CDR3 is CASSQGQGPYNEQFF. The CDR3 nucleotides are TGCGCCAGCAGCCAAGGACAGGGACCTTACAATGAGCAGTTCTTC.

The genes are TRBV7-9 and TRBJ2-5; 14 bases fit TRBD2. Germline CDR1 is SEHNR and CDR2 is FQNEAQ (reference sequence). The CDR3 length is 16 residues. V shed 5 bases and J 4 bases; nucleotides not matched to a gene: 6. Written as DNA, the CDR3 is TGTGCCAGCAGCGCAAAGACTAGCGGGAGGGCAGAGACCCAGTACTTC. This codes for CASSAKTSGRAETQYF.

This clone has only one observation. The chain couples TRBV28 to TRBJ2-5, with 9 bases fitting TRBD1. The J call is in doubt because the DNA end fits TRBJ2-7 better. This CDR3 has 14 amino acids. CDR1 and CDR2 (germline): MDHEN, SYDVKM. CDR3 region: CASSLGGQGGEQYF. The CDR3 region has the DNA TGTGCCAGCAGTTTGGGGGGACAGGGTGGCGAGCAGTACTTC.

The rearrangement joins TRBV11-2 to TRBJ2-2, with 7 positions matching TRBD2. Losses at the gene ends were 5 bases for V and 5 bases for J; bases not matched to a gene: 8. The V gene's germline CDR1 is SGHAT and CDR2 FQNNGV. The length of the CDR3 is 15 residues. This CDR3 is CASSPAGRVTGELFF. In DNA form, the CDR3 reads TGTGCCAGCAGCCCGGCAGGGAGGGTAACCGGGGAGCTGTTTTTT. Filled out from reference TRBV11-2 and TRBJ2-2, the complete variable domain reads EAGVAQSPRYKIIEKRQSVAFWCNPISGHATLYWYQQILGQGPKLLIQFQNNGVVDDSQLPKDRFSAERLKGVDSTLKIQPAKLEDSAVYLCASSPAGRVTGELFFGEGSRLTVL.

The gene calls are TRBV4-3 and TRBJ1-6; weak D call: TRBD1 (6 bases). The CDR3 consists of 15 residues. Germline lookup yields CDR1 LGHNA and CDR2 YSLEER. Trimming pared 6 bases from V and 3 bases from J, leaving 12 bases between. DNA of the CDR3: TGCGCCAGCAGTTCCGGACAGAGCTATAATTCACCCCTCCACTTT. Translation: CASSSGQSYNSPLHF.

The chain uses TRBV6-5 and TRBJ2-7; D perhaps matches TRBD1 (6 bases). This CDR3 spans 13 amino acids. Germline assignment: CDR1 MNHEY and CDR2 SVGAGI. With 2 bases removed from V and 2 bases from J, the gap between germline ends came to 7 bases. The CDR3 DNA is TGTGCCAGCAGTTACGCAGGGGCCTACGAGCAGTACTTC. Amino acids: CASSYAGAYEQYF.

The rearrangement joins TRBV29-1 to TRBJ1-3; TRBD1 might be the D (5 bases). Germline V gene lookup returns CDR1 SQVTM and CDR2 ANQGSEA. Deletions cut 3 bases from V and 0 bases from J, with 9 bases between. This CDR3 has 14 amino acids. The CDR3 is CSVDVRDSGNTIYF. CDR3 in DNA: TGCAGCGTTGATGTCAGGGACTCTGGAAACACCATATATTTT.